Detailed here is one T cell receptor (beta chain). Its antigen is unidentified. The data originate from a study of siplizumab effects on memory and regulatory T cells. Notes on the study in general: Proof of suppressive function in proliferating Tregs from siplizumab cultures was not established. Siplizumab significantly lowered the alloreactive sequences that could be traced to unstimulated CD4+ memory cells. Few alloreactive clones mapped to unstimulated subsets.

Assays were performed on 80,000 to 100,000 TCR templates per sample. Data came from immunoSEQ multiplex PCR; TCRdb stores just in-frame clones and leaves some out. The table shows around 100,000 clones, with just over 90% occurring only once. This CDR3 is built from 13 residues. CDR1 and CDR2 from the germline V gene are SQVTM and ANQGSEA. V trimming: 3 bases; J trimming: 2 bases; junction bases outside the gene matches: 3. This chain uses TRBV29-1 with TRBJ1-1; 7 positions match TRBD1. The TCR originated in a human donor in good health. The specimen sequenced was Tregs sorted from blood. The CDR3 DNA reads as TGCAGCGTTGAGGACAGGAGAAACACTGAAGCTTTCTTT. This codes for CSVEDRRNTEAFF.